Shown below are 6 T cell receptor beta chains from a single sample sequenced in a study of glioma-infiltrating T cells after dendritic cell vaccination (TCRdb year 2016). The method was the immunoSEQ multiplex PCR assay. In its TCRdb copy, this immuneACCESS table keeps in-frame sequences only and misses some clones. Where compared with another copy, unresolved V genes explain less than half of these, and the others have no known cause. This sample is represented by about 95,000 clones; approximately 81% of them were singletons. The ten largest make up 2.5% to 3% of the sample. The starting material was blood, obtained before dendritic cell vaccination. Source of these receptors: a human donor with glioblastoma.

The chain employs TRBV10-1 and TRBJ2-4; TRBD1 matches at 9 bases. The CDR3 has 13 residues. V shed 5 bases, J shed 7 bases, and the junction held 3 bases outside the gene matches. The germline V gene encodes CDR1 WNHNN and CDR2 SYGVQD (reference sequence). The CDR3 sequence is CASSSGQGNIQYF. The CDR3 bases are TGCGCCAGCAGTTCAGGACAGGGGAACATTCAGTACTTC.

The chain joins TRBV7-6 to TRBJ2-5; 13 bases align to TRBD2. The better agreement between TRBJ2-7 and the DNA end casts doubt on the J call. The length of the CDR3 is 15 residues. CDR1 SGHVS and CDR2 FNYEAQ come from the germline V gene. The CDR3 spells CASSSGLAGPYEQYF. The CDR3 coding sequence is TGTGCCAGCAGCTCGGGACTAGCGGGGCCCTACGAGCAGTACTTC.

This clone was seen a few times. The same CDR3 also results from other DNA sequences found in this sample. This chain connects TRBV5-6 to TRBJ1-2; a weak D match, TRBD1 (6 bases). Trimming removed 3 bases at V and 0 bases at J, with 15 bases between. Germline values: CDR1 SGHDT, CDR2 YYEEEE. The CDR3 consists of 16 residues. CDR3 DNA: TGTGCCAGCAGCTCGGGAGGGGGGGGAACTAACTATGGCTACACCTTC. Protein product: CASSSGGGGTNYGYTF.

The chain couples TRBV19 to TRBJ1-5, with D perhaps matching TRBD1 (6 bases). The CDR3 runs 16 residues. V lost 3 bases and J lost 2, with 14 bases in between. Germline-derived CDR1 and CDR2 are LNHDA and SQIVND (reference sequence). The CDR3: CASSMPRQVGNQPQHF. The CDR3 bases are TGTGCCAGTAGTATGCCACGACAGGTGGGCAATCAGCCCCAGCATTTT.

V is TRBV6-5 and J is TRBJ1-6, with a possible D match to TRBD1 (5 bases). The CDR3 has 16 residues. V was clipped by 0 bases and J by 7 bases, with 13 bases between them. Germline values: CDR1 MNHEY, CDR2 SVGAGI. This chain's CDR3 is CASSYSADTRNSPLHF. The CDR3 DNA is TGTGCCAGCAGTTACTCGGCGGACACACGGAATTCACCCCTCCACTTT.

The chain joins TRBV6-4 to TRBJ2-7; 8 bases are a match to TRBD1. CDR1 is MRHNA, CDR2 SNTAGT, per germline. With V trimmed by 2 bases and J by 5 bases, 11 bases remained unmatched. This CDR3 has 16 amino acids. The CDR3 DNA reads TGTGCCAGCAGTGACGCGCCGGGACAGGAGATCCACGAGCAGTACTTC. Its translation: CASSDAPGQEIHEQYF.